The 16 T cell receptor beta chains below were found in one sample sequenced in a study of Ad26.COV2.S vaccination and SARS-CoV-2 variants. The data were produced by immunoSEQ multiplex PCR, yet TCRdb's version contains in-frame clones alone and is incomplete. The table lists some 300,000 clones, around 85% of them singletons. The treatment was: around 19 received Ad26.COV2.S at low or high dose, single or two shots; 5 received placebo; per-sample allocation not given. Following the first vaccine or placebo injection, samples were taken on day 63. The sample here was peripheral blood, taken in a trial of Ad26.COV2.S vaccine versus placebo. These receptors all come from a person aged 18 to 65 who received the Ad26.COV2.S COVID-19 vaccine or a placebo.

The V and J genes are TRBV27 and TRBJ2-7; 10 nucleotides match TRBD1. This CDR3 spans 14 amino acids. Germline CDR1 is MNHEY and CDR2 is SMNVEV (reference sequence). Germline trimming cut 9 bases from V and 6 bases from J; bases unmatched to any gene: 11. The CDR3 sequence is CASGRDRGEGEQYF. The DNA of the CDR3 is TGTGCCAGTGGGAGGGACAGGGGAGAAGGCGAGCAGTACTTC.

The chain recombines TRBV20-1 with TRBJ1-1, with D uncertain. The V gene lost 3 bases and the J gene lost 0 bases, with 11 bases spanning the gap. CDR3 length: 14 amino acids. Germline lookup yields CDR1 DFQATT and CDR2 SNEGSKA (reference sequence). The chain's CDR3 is CSASYVGMNTEAFF. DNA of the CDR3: TGCAGTGCTAGTTATGTGGGCATGAACACTGAAGCTTTCTTT.

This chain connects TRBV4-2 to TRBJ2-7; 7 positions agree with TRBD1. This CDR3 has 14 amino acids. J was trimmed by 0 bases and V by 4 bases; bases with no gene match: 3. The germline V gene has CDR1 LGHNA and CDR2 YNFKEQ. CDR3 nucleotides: TGTGCCAGCAGCCCGACAGGGAACTCCTACGAGCAGTACTTC. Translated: CASSPTGNSYEQYF.

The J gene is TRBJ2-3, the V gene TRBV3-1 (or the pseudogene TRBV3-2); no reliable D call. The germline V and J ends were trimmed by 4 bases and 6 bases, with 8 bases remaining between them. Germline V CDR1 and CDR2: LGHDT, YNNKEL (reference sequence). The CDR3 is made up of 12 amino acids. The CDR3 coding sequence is TGTGCCAGCAGCCGCACCCGGGATACGCAGTATTTT. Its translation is CASSRTRDTQYF.

CDR3 residues: CSATYGETQYF. The CDR3 DNA reads as TGCAGTGCTACTTACGGAGAGACCCAGTACTTC. This chain connects TRBV20-1 to TRBJ2-5; D gene uncertain. V lost 4 bases, J lost 4 bases, and 7 bases lay in between. The CDR3 has 11 residues. CDR1 and CDR2 (germline): DFQATT, SNEGSKA (reference sequence).

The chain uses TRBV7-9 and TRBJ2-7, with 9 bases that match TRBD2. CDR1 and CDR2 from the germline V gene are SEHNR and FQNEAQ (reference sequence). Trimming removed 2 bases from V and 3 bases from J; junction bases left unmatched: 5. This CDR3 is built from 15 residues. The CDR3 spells CASSLRSGGLYEQYF. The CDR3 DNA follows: TGTGCCAGCAGCTTAAGGAGCGGGGGGCTCTACGAGCAGTACTTC.

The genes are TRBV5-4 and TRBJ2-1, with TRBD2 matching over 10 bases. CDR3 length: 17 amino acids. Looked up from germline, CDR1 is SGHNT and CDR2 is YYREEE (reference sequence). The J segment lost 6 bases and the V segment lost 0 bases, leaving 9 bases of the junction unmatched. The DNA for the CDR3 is TGTGCCAGCAGCTTGGGGTCGGAGCGGGGGGGCCGCAATGAGCAGTTCTTC. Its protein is CASSLGSERGGRNEQFF.

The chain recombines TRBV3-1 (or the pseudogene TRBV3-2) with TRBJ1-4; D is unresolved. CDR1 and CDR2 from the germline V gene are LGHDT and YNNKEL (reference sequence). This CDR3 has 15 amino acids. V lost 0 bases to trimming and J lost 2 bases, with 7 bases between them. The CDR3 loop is CASSQDRGTNEKLFF. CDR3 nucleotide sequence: TGTGCCAGCAGCCAAGATCGCGGGACTAATGAAAAACTGTTTTTT.

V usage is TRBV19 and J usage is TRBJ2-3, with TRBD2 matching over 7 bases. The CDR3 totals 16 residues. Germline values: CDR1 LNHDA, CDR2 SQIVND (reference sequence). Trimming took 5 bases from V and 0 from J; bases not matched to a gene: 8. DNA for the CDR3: TGTGCCAGTAGTGTGGCTAGCGGCACTAGCACAGATACGCAGTATTTT. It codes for CASSVASGTSTDTQYF.

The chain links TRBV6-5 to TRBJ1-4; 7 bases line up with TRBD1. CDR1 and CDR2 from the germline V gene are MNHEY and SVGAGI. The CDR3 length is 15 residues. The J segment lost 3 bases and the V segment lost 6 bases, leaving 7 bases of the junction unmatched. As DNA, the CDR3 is TGTGCCAGCAGCCCCCACAGGGGTCCTAATGAAAAACTGTTTTTT. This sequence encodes CASSPHRGPNEKLFF.

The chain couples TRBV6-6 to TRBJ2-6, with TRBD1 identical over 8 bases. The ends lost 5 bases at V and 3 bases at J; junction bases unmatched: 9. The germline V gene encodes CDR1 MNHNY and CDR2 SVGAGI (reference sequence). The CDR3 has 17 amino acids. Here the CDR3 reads CASSPRTGPNGANVLTF. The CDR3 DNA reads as TGTGCCAGCAGTCCCAGGACAGGGCCTAATGGGGCCAACGTCCTGACTTTC.

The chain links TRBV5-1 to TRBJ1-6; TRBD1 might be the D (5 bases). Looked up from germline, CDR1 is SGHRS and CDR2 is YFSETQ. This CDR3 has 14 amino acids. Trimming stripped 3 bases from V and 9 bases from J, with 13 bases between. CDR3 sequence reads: CASSWRQTGSPLHF. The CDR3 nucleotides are TGCGCCAGCAGCTGGAGACAGACTGGTTCACCCCTCCACTTT.

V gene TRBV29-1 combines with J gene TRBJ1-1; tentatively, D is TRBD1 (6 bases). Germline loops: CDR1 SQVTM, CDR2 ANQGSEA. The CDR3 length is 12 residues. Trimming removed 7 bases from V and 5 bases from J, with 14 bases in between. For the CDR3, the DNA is TGCAGCGCGCGGGGGGGCTTGACTGAAGCTTTCTTT. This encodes CSARGGLTEAFF.

The CDR3 reads CASLHTRLGRSNTGELFF. The CDR3 DNA is TGTGCCAGCCTTCACACCCGGCTGGGCCGCTCGAACACCGGGGAGCTGTTTTTT. The chain employs TRBV7-3 and TRBJ2-2, with no clear D. With 8 bases removed from V and 0 bases from J, the gap between germline ends came to 22 bases. This CDR3 is built from 18 residues. Germline-derived CDR1 and CDR2 are SGHTA and FQGTGA.

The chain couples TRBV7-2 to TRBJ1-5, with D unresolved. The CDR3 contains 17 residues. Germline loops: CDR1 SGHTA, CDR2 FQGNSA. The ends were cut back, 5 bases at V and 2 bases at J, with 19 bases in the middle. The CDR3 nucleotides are TGTGCCAGCAGCCAAAACCCCTGGACGGCCGGCAATCAGCCCCAGCATTTT. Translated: CASSQNPWTAGNQPQHF.

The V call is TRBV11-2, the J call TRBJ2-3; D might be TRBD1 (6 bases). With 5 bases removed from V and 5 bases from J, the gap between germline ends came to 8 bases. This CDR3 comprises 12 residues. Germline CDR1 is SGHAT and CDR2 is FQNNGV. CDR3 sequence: CASSGTQDTQYF. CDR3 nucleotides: TGTGCCAGCAGCGGGACACAAGATACGCAGTATTTT.